This T cell receptor (beta chain) was obtained from a study of cytomegalovirus exposure and HLA in healthy donors. Amplification used 60 Vbeta primers and 13 Jbeta primers. Method: immunoSEQ multiplex PCR; TCRdb's copy keeps in-frame clones and lacks some. Altogether nearly 110,000 clones are present, 81% being singletons, with the ten largest covering around 2.3%. Sequenced: PBMCs. The receptor was derived from a man aged 25 to 40 in good health and CMV-seronegative.

DNA of the CDR3: TGTGTCCAGGGGCAACTGATGAACACTGAAGCTTTCTTT. This encodes CVQGQLMNTEAFF. The V call is TRBV2, the J call TRBJ1-1; weak D call: TRBD1 (6 bases). Germline V gene sequence: CDR1 SNHLY, CDR2 FYNNEI. This CDR3 is 13 amino acids long.